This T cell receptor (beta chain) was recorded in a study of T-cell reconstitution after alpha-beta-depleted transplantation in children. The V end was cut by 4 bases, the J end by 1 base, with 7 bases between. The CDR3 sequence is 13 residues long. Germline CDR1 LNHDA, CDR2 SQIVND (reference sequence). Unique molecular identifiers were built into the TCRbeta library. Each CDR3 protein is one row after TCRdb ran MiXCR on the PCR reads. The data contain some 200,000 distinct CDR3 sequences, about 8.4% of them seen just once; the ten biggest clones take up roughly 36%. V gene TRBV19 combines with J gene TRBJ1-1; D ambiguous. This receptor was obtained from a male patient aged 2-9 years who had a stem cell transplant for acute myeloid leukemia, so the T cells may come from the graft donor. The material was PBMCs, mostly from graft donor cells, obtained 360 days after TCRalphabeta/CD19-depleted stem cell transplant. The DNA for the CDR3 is TGTGCCAGTAGTACGGGTCGGAACACTGAAGCTTTCTTT. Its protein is CASSTGRNTEAFF.